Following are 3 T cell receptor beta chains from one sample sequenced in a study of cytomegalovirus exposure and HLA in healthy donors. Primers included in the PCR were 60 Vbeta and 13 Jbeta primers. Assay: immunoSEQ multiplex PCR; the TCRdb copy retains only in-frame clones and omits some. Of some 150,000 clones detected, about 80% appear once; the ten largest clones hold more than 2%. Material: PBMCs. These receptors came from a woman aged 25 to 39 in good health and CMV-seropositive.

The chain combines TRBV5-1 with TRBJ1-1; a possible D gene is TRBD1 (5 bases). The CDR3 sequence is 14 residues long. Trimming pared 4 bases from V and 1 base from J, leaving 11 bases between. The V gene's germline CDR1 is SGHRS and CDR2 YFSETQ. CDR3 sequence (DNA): TGCGCCAGCAGCGTGGGGACTGCGAACACTGAAGCTTTCTTT. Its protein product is CASSVGTANTEAFF.

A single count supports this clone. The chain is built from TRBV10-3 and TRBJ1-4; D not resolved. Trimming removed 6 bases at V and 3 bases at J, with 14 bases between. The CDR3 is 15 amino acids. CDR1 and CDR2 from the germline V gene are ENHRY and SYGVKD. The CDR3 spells CAISRAPEANEKLFF. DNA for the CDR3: TGTGCCATCAGCCGAGCCCCGGAGGCTAATGAAAAACTGTTTTTT.

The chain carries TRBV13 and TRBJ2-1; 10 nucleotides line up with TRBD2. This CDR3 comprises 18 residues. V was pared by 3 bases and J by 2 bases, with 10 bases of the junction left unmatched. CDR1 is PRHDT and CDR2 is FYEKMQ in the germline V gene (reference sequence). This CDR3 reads CASSFRGSSGRAYNEQFF. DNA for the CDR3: TGTGCCAGCAGCTTCCGAGGGTCAAGCGGGAGGGCCTACAATGAGCAGTTCTTC.